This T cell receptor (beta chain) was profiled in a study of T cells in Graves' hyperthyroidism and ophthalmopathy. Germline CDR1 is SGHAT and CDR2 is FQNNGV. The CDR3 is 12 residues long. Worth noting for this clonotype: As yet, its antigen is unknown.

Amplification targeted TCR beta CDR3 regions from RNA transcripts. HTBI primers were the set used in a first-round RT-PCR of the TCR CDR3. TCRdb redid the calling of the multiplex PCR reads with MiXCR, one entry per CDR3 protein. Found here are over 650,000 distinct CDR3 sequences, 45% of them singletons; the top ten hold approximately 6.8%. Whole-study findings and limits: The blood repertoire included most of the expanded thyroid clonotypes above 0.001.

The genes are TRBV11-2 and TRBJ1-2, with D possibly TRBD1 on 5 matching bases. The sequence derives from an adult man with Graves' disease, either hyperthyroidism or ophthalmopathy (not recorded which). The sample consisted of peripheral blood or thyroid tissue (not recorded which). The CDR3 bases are TGTGCTGAGAAAGACAGTAACTATGGCTACACCTTC. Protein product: CAEKDSNYGYTF.